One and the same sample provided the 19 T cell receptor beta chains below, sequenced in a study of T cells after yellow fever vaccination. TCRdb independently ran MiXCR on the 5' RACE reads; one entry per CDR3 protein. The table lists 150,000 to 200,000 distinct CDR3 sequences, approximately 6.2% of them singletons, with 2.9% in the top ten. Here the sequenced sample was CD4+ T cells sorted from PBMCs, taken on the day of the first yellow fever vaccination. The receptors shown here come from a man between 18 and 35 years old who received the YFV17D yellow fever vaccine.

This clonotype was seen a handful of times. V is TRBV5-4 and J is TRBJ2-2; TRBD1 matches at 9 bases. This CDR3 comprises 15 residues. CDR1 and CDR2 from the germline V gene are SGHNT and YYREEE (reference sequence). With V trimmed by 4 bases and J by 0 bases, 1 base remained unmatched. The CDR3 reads CASSRDRANTGELFF. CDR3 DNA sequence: TGTGCCAGCAGCAGGGACAGGGCGAACACCGGGGAGCTGTTTTTT.

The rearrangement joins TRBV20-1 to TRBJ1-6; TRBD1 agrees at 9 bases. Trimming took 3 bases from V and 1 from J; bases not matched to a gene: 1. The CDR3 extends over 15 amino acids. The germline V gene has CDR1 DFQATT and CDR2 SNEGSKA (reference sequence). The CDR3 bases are TGCAGTGCTAGTGACAGGGGGTCCTATAATTCACCCCTCCACTTT. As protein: CSASDRGSYNSPLHF.

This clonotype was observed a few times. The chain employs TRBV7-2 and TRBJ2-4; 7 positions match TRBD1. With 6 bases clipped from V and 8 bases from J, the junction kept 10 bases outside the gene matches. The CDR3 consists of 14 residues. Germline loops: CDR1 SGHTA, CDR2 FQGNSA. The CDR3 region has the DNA TGTGCCAGCAGAGGTGGGACAGCCTGGGACATTCAGTACTTC. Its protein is CASRGGTAWDIQYF.

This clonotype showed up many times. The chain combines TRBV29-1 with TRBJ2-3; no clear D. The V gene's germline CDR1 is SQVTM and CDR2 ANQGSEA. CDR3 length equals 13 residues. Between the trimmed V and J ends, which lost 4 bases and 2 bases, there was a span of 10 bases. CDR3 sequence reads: CSVGWATTDTQYF. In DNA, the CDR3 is TGCAGCGTTGGTTGGGCGACCACAGATACGCAGTATTTT.

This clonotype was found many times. The CDR3 DNA is TGCAGTGCTATGAAACCAAACTCTCAAGAGACCCAGTACTTC. Translation gives CSAMKPNSQETQYF. The genes are TRBV20-1 and TRBJ2-5; no clear D. This CDR3 has 14 residues. Trimming cost V 4 bases and J 2 bases, with 14 bases left between them. Germline CDR1 DFQATT, CDR2 SNEGSKA (reference sequence).

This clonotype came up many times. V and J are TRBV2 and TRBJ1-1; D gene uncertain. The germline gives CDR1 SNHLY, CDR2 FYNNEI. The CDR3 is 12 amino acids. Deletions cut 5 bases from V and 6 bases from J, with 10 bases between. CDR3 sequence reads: CASSLRVAEAFF. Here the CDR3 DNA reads TGTGCCAGCAGTCTCCGGGTTGCTGAAGCTTTCTTT.

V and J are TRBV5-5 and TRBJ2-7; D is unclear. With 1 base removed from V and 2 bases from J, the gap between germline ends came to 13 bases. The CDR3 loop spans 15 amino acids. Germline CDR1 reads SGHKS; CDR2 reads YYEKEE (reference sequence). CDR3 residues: CASSLTPTVAYEQYF. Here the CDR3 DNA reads TGTGCCAGCAGCTTGACCCCTACAGTAGCCTACGAGCAGTACTTC. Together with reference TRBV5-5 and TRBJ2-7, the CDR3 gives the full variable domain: DAGVTQSPTHLIKTRGQQVTLRCSPISGHKSVSWYQQVLGQGPQFIFQYYEKEERGRGNFPDRFSARQFPNYSSELNVNALLLGDSALYLCASSLTPTVAYEQYFGPGTRLTVT.

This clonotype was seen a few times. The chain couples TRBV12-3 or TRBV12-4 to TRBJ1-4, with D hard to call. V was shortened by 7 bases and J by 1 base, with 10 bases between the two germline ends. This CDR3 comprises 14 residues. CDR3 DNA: TGTGCCAGCACAATGACAAGAACTAATGAAAAACTGTTTTTT. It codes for CASTMTRTNEKLFF.

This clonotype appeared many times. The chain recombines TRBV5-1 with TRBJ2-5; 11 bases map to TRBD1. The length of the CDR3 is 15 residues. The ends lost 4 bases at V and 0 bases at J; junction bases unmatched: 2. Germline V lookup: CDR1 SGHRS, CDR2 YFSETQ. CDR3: CASSGTGGNQETQYF. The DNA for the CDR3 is TGCGCCAGCAGCGGGACAGGGGGGAACCAAGAGACCCAGTACTTC.

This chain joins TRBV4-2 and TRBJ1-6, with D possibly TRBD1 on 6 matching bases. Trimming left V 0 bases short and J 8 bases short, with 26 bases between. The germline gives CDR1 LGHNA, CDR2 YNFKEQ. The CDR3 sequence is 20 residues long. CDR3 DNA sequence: TGTGCCAGCAGCCAAGATAGAGGACGGACAAGGGACAAATGGCATTCACCCCTCCACTTT. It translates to CASSQDRGRTRDKWHSPLHF.

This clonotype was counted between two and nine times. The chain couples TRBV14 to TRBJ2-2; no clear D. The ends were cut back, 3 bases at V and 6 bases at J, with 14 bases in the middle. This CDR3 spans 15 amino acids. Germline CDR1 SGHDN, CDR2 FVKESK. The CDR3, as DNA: TGTGCCAGCAGCCAGAAGGGCCGTACCCCCGGGGAGCTGTTTTTT. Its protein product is CASSQKGRTPGELFF. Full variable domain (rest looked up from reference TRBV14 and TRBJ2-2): EAGVTQFPSHSVIEKGQTVTLRCDPISGHDNLYWYRRVMGKEIKFLLHFVKESKQDESGMPNNRFLAERTGGTYSTLKVQPAELEDSGVYFCASSQKGRTPGELFFGEGSRLTVL.

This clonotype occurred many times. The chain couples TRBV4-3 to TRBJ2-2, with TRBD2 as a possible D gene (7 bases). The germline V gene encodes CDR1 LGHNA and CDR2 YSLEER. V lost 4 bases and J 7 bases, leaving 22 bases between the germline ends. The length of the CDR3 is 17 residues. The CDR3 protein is CASSLLVGGGEGGELFF. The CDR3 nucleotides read TGCGCCAGCAGCCTCCTAGTAGGCGGGGGCGAGGGCGGGGAGCTGTTTTTT.

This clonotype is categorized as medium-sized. This chain's CDR3 is CASSLDRSEQFF. In DNA, the CDR3 is TGTGCCAGCAGCTTAGATCGCTCAGAGCAGTTCTTC. This sequence joins TRBV11-2 and TRBJ2-1; the D is unclear. The CDR3 is made up of 12 amino acids. Trimming stripped 0 bases from V and 10 bases from J, with 7 bases between. CDR1 and CDR2 (germline): SGHAT, FQNNGV.

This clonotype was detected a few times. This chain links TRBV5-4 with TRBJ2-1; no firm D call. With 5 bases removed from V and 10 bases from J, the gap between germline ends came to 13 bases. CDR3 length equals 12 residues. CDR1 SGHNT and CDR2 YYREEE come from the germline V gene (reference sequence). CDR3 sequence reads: CASSLQVGEQFF. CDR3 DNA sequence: TGTGCCAGCAGTCTCCAGGTGGGGGAGCAGTTCTTC.

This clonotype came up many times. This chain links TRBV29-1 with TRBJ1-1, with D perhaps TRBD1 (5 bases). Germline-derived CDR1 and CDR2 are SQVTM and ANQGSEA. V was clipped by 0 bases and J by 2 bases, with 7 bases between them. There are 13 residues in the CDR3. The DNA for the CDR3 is TGCAGCGTTGAAGAGGGGCGCAACACTGAAGCTTTCTTT. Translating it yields CSVEEGRNTEAFF.

The CDR3 bases are TGCAGTGCCCCATGGAGCCTAGCGGGGGGCTTTGATACGCAGTATTTT. The encoded protein is CSAPWSLAGGFDTQYF. The chain links TRBV20-1 to TRBJ2-3; 11 bases align to TRBD2. Losses at the gene ends were 6 bases for V and 6 bases for J; bases not matched to a gene: 14. CDR3 length equals 16 residues. Germline-derived CDR1 and CDR2 are DFQATT and SNEGSKA (reference sequence).

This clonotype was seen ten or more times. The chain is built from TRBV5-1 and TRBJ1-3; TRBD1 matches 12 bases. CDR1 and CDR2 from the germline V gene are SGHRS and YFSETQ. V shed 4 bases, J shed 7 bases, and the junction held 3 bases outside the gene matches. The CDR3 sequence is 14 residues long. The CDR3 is CASSPGQGANTIYF. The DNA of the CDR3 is TGCGCCAGCAGCCCGGGACAGGGGGCGAACACCATATATTTT.

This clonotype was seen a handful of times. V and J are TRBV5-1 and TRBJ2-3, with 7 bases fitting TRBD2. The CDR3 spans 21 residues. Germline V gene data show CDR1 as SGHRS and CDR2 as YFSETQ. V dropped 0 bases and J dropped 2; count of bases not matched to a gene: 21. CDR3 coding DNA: TGCGCCAGCAGCTTGGACGGTTGGCGGGGGATTTCGGATAAAAACACAGATACGCAGTATTTT. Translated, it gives CASSLDGWRGISDKNTDTQYF.

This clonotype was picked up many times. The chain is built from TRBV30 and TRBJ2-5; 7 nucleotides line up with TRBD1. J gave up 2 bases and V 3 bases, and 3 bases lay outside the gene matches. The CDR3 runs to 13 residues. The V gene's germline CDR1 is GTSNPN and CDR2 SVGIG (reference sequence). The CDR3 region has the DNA TGTGCCTGGAGGGCGGACAGGCAAGAGACCCAGTACTTC. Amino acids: CAWRADRQETQYF.